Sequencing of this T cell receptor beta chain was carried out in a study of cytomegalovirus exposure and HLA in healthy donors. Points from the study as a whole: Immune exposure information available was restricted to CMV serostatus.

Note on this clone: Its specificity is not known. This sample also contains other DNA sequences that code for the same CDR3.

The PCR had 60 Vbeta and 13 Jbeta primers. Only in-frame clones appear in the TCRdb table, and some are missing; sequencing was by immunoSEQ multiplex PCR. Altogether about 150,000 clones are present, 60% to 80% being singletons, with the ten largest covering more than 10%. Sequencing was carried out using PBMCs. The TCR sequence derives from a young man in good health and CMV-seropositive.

The CDR3 protein is CASSLSRADTQYF. Written as DNA, the CDR3 is TGTGCCAGCAGCTTGAGCAGGGCCGATACGCAGTATTTT. The J gene is TRBJ2-3, the V gene TRBV11-2; maybe TRBD1 (5 bases). Trimming pared 3 bases from V and 6 bases from J, leaving 10 bases between. This CDR3 is built from 13 residues. CDR1 is SGHAT and CDR2 is FQNNGV in the germline V gene.